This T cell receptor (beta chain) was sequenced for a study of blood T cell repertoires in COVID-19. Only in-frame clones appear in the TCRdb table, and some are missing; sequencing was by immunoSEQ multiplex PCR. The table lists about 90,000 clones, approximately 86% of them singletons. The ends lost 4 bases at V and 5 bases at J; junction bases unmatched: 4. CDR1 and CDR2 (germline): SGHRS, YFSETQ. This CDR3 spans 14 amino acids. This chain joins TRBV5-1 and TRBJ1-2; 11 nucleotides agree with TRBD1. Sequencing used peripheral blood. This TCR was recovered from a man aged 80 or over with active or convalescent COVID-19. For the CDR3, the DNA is TGCGCCAGCAGCGCCGGGACAGGGGGATATGGCTACACCTTC. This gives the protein CASSAGTGGYGYTF.